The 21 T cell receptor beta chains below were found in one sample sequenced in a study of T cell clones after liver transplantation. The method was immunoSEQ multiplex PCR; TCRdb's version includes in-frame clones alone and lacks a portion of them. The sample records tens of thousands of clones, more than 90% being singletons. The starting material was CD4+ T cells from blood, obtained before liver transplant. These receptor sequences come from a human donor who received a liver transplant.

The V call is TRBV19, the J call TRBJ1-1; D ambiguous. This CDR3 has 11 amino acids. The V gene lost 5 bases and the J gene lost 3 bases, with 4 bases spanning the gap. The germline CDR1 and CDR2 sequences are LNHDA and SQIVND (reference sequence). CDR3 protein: CASSADTEAFF. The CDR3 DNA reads TGTGCCAGTAGTGCTGACACTGAAGCTTTCTTT.

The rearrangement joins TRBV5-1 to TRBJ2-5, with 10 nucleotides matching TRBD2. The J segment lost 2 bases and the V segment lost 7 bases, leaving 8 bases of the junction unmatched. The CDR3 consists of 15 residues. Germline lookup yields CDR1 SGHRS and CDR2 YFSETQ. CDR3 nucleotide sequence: TGCGCCAGCCACTCCGGGACTAGCGAACAAGAGACCCAGTACTTC. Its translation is CASHSGTSEQETQYF.

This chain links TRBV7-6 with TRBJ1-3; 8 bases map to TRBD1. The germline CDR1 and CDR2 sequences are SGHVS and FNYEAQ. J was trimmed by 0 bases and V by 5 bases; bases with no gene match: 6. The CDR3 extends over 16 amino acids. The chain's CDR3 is CASSRDRPGSGNTIYF. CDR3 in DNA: TGTGCCAGCAGCCGGGACAGGCCTGGCTCTGGAAACACCATATATTTT. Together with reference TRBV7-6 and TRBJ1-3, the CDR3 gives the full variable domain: GAGVSQSPRYKVTKRGQDVALRCDPISGHVSLYWYRQALGQGPEFLTYFNYEAQQDKSGLPNDRFSAERPEGSISTLTIQRTEQRDSAMYRCASSRDRPGSGNTIYFGEGSWLTVV.

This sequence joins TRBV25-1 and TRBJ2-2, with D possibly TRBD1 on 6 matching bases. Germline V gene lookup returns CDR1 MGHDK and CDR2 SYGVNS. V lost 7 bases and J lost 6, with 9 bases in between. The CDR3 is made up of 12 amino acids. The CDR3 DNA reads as TGTGCCAGCAATTCAGGGGCCGGGGAGCTGTTTTTT. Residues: CASNSGAGELFF.

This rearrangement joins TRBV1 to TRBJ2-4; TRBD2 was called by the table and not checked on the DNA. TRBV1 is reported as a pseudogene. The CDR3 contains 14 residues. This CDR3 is CTSSLRRGGNIQYF. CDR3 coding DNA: TGCACCAGCAGCCTCAGGAGGGGGGGAAACATTCAGTACTTC.

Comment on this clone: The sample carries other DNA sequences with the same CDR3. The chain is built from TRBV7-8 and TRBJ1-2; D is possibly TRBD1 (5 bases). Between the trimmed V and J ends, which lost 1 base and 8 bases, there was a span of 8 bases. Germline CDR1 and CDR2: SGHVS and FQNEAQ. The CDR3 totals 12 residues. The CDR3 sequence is CASSLVGDGYTF. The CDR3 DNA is TGTGCCAGCAGCTTAGTCGGGGACGGCTACACCTTC. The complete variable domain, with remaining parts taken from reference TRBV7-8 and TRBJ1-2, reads GAGVSQSPRYKVAKRGQDVALRCDPISGHVSLFWYQQALGQGPEFLTYFQNEAQLDKSGLPSDRFFAERPEGSVSTLKIQRTQQEDSAVYLCASSLVGDGYTFGSGTRLTVV.

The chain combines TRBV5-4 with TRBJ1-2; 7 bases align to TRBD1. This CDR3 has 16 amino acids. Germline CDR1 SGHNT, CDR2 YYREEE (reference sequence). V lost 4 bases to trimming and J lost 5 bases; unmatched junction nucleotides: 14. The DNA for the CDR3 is TGTGCCAGCAGCGAGGGCCGACAGGGATTTTTTTATGGCTACACCTTC. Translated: CASSEGRQGFFYGYTF.

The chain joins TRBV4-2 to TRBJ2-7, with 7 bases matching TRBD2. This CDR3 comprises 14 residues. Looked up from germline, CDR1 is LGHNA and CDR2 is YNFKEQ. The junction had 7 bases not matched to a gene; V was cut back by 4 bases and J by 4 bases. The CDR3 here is CASSPHAAGYEQYF. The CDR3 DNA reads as TGTGCCAGCAGCCCCCACGCAGCGGGGTACGAGCAGTACTTC.

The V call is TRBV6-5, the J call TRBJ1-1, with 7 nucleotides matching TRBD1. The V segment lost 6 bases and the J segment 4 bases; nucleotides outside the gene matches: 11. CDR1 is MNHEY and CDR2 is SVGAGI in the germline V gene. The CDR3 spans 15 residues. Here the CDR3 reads CASSLRTGWSTEAFF. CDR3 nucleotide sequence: TGTGCCAGCAGCCTAAGGACAGGCTGGAGCACTGAAGCTTTCTTT.

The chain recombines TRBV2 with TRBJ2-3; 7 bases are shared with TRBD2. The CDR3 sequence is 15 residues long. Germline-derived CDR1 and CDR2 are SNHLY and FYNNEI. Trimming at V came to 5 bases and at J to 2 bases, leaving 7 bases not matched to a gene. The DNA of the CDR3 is TGTGCCAGCAGTTCCCCTAGCGGAACCACAGATACGCAGTATTTT. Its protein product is CASSSPSGTTDTQYF.

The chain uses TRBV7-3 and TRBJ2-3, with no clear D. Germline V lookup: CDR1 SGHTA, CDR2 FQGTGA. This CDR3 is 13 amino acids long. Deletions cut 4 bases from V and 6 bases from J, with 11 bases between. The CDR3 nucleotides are TGTGCCAGCAGCTCCCCCGCCCGGGATACGCAGTATTTT. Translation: CASSSPARDTQYF.

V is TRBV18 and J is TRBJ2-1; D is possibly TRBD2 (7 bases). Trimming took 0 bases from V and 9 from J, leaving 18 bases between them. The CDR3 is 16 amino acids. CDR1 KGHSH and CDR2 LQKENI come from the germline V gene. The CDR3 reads CASSPPGASGAGEQFF. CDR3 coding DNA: TGTGCCAGCTCACCACCGGGGGCTAGCGGAGCGGGTGAGCAGTTCTTC.

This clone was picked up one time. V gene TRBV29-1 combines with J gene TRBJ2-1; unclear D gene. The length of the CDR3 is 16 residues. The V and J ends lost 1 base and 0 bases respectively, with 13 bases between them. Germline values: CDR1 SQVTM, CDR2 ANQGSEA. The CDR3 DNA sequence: TGCAGCGTTGAAGGACATAGCAGACACTCCTACAATGAGCAGTTCTTC. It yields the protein CSVEGHSRHSYNEQFF.

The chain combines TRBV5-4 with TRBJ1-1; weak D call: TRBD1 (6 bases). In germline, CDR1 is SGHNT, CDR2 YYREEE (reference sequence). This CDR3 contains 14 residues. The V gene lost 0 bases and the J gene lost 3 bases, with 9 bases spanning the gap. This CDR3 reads CASSLDRVDTEAFF. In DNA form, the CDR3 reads TGTGCCAGCAGCTTGGACAGGGTGGACACTGAAGCTTTCTTT.

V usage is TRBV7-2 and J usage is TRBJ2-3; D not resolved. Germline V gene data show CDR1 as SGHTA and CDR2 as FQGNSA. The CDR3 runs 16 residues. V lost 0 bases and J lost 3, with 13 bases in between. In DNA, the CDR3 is TGTGCCAGCAGCTTAGCGGCAGAAGGGCGGACAGATACGCAGTATTTT. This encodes CASSLAAEGRTDTQYF.

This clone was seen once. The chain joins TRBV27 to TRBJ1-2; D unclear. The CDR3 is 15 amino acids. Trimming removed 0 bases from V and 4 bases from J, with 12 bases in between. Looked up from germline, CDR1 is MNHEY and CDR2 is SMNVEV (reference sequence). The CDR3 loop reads CASSLSGLLPYGYTF. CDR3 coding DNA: TGTGCCAGCAGTTTATCCGGACTTCTGCCCTATGGCTACACCTTC.

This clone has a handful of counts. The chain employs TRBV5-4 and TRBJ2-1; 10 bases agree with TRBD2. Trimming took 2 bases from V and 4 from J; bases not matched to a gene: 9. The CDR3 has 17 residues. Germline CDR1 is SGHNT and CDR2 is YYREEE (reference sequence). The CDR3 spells CASSFPGVAGGYNEQFF. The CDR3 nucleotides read TGTGCCAGCAGCTTCCCCGGGGTAGCGGGAGGTTACAATGAGCAGTTCTTC.

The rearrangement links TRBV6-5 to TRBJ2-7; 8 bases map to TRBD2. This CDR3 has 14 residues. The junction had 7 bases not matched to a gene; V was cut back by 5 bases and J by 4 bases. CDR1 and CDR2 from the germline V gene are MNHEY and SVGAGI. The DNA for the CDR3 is TGTGCCAGCAGTGCGGGAGGTCCCCTTTACGAGCAGTACTTC. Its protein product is CASSAGGPLYEQYF.

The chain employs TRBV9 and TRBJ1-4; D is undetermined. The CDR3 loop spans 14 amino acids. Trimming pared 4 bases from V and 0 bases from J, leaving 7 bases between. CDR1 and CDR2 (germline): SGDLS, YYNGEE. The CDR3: CASSQTPTNEKLFF. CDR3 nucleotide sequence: TGTGCCAGCAGCCAGACCCCAACTAATGAAAAACTGTTTTTT.

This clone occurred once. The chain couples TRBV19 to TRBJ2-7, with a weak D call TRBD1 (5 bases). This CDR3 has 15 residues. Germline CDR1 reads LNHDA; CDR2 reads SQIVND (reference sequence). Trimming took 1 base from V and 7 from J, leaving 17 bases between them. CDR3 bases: TGTGCCAGTAGTATAGGCTCCAGATCAGGGAAAGAGCAGTACTTC. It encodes CASSIGSRSGKEQYF.

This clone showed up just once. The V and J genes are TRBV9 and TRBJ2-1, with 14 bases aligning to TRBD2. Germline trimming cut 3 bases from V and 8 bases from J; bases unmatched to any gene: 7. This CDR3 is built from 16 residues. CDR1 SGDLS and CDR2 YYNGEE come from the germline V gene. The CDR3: CASSEGLAGVLDEQFF. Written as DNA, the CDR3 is TGTGCCAGCAGCGAGGGACTAGCGGGAGTCCTCGATGAGCAGTTCTTC.